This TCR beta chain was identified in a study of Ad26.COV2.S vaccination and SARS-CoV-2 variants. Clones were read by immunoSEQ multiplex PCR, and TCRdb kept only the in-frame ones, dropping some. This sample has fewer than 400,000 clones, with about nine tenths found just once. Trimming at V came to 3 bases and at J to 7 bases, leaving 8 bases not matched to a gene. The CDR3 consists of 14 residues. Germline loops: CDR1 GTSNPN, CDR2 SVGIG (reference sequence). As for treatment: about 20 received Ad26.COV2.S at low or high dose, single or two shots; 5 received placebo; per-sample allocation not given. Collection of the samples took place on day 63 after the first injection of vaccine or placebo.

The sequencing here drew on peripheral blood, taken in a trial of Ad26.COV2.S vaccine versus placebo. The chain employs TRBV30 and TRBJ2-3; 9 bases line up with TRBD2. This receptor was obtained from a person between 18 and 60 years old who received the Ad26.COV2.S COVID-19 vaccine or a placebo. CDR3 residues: CAWRGSGSGNTQYF. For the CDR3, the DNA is TGTGCCTGGAGAGGTAGCGGGAGCGGAAATACGCAGTATTTT.